What follows describes a single T cell receptor beta chain. The data derive from a study of blood T cell repertoires in COVID-19. Background on the study: The United States, Italy and Spain supplied acute and convalescent COVID-19 samples.

Sequencing was performed with immunoSEQ multiplex PCR; in TCRdb, only in-frame clones are kept and a portion is missing. The table records under 150,000 clones, roughly 84% of them present only once. Germline loops: CDR1 SNHLY, CDR2 FYNNEI. The CDR3 loop spans 14 amino acids. V lost 11 bases, J lost 7 bases, and 12 bases stayed unmatched. The rearrangement uses TRBV2 and TRBJ1-4; 8 bases map to TRBD1. This TCR derives from a woman aged 65 to 85 who had recovered from COVID-19. The specimen was peripheral blood. DNA of the CDR3: TGTGCCGGTAGACCGGGACAGGCGGTTGAAAAACTGTTTTTT. The encoded protein is CAGRPGQAVEKLFF.